Following are 10 T cell receptor beta chains from one sample sequenced in a study of blood T cell repertoires in COVID-19. The protocol was immunoSEQ multiplex PCR, while the TCRdb copy is restricted to in-frame clones and leaves out a portion. The sample holds about 250,000 clones; roughly 88% are singletons and the top ten take approximately 1.4%. Sequenced material: peripheral blood. These receptors came from an elderly man with acute or convalescent COVID-19.

CDR3 protein: CASSQPRDGNYGYTF. CDR3 sequence (DNA): TGTGCCAGCAGCCAGCCCAGGGATGGAAACTATGGCTACACCTTC. V and J are TRBV6-6 and TRBJ1-2, with a weak D call TRBD1 (5 bases). The V and J ends lost 6 bases and 2 bases respectively, with 16 bases between them. The CDR3 runs 15 residues. Germline V gives CDR1 MNHNY, CDR2 SVGAGI (reference sequence).

The rearrangement links TRBV2 to TRBJ2-3; TRBD2 agrees at 13 bases. The germline V gene has CDR1 SNHLY and CDR2 FYNNEI. With 8 bases clipped from V and 2 bases from J, the junction kept 10 bases outside the gene matches. The CDR3 sequence is 17 residues long. CDR3 nucleotides: TGTGCCAGCTTTCCTCCGGGACTAGCGGGGCACACAGATACGCAGTATTTT. Amino acids: CASFPPGLAGHTDTQYF.

This clone was picked up one time. The V and J genes are TRBV13 and TRBJ1-1; the D gene is possibly TRBD1 (5 bases). Germline CDR1 is PRHDT and CDR2 is FYEKMQ (reference sequence). The CDR3 is 14 amino acids. The ends were cut back, 6 bases at V and 0 bases at J, with 11 bases in the middle. As DNA, the CDR3 is TGTGCCAGCAGGTCTCGGGGGATGAACACTGAAGCTTTCTTT. Protein product: CASRSRGMNTEAFF.

This chain joins TRBV6-5 and TRBJ1-2, with a tentative D call TRBD1 (5 bases). The CDR3 runs 15 residues. Germline V gene sequence: CDR1 MNHEY, CDR2 SVGAGI. V was pared by 2 bases and J by 4 bases, with 14 bases between. DNA of the CDR3: TGTGCCAGCAGTTACGGGGGGGACTTAGGCTATGGCTACACCTTC. Its protein product is CASSYGGDLGYGYTF.

The chain combines TRBV4-3 with TRBJ1-2; 8 bases fit TRBD1. CDR1 is LGHNA, CDR2 YSLEER, per germline. This CDR3 spans 15 amino acids. Trimming at V came to 1 base and at J to 3 bases, leaving 4 bases not matched to a gene. For the CDR3, the DNA is TGCGCCAGCAGCCAAGCGGGACAGGCCCACTATGGCTACACCTTC. This encodes CASSQAGQAHYGYTF.

The V and J genes are TRBV7-2 and TRBJ1-1; 7 bases are a match to TRBD1. The CDR3 is 14 amino acids. Germline values: CDR1 SGHTA, CDR2 FQGNSA. Trimming cost V 2 bases and J 4 bases; bases outside gene matches: 4. The CDR3 nucleotides read TGTGCCAGCAGCTTACATCACAGGGGCACTGAAGCTTTCTTT. Protein sequence: CASSLHHRGTEAFF.

This clone was observed a handful of times. The rearrangement uses TRBV7-9 and TRBJ1-4; 9 nucleotides line up with TRBD1. Per germline, CDR1 SEHNR and CDR2 FQNEAQ (reference sequence). Trimming cost V 3 bases and J 3 bases; bases outside gene matches: 5. This CDR3 spans 16 amino acids. The CDR3 reads CASSFGDRASNEKLFF. In nucleotides, the CDR3 is TGTGCCAGCAGCTTTGGGGACAGGGCTTCTAATGAAAAACTGTTTTTT. The full variable domain, rest sourced from reference TRBV7-9 and TRBJ1-4, is DTGVSQNPRHKITKRGQNVTFRCDPISEHNRLYWYRQTLGQGPEFLTYFQNEAQLEKSRLLSDRFSAERPKGSFSTLEIQRTEQGDSAMYLCASSFGDRASNEKLFFGSGTQLSVL.

V and J are TRBV18 and TRBJ2-7, with 7 bases lining up with TRBD1. The CDR3 totals 13 residues. CDR1 is KGHSH, CDR2 LQKENI, per germline. V lost 3 bases and J lost 3; bases outside the gene matches: 2. CDR3 loop: CASSPGQFYEQYF. The CDR3, as DNA: TGTGCCAGCTCACCGGGACAGTTCTACGAGCAGTACTTC.

This clone was counted a single time. V is TRBV11-2 and J is TRBJ1-2; D unresolved. This CDR3 has 18 residues. Germline values: CDR1 SGHAT, CDR2 FQNNGV. V was clipped by 0 bases and J by 2 bases, with 19 bases between them. The CDR3 DNA is TGTGCCAGCAGCTTAGATAGGCTCCGGCCCGGGTCGAACTATGGCTACACCTTC. Its translation is CASSLDRLRPGSNYGYTF.

V is TRBV6-1 and J is TRBJ1-3; 10 nucleotides line up with TRBD1. From germline, CDR1 is MNHNS and CDR2 SASEGT. This CDR3 has 16 amino acids. The V gene end was trimmed by 0 bases and the J gene end by 7 bases; junction bases not matched to a gene: 6. The CDR3 loop reads CASSEAGTGAGNTIYF. The CDR3 nucleotides are TGTGCCAGCAGTGAAGCGGGGACAGGGGCCGGGAACACCATATATTTT.